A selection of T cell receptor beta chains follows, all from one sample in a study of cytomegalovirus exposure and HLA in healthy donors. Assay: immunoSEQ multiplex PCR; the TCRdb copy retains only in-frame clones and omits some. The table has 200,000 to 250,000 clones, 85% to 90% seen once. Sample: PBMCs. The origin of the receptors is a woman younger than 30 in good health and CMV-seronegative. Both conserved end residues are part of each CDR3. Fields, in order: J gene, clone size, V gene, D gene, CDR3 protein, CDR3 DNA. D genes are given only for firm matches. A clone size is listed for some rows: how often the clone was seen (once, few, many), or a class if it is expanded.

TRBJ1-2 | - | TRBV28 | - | CASSLEGGYGFYTF | TGTGCCAGCAGTTTAGAGGGGGGGTACGGTTTCTACACCTTC
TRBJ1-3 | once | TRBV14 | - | CASSQVAGFSGNTIYF | TGTGCCAGCAGCCAAGTTGCGGGGTTCTCTGGAAACACCATATATTTT
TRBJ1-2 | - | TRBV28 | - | CASSPDRGGYTF | TGTGCCAGCAGCCCGGACCGGGGGGGCTACACCTTC
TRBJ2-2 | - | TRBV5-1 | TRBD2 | CASSALIAGDTGELFF | TGCGCCAGCAGCGCGCTTATTGCGGGAGACACCGGGGAGCTGTTTTTT
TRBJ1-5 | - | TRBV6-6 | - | CASSYTTSNQPQHF | TGTGCCAGCAGTTACACAACAAGCAATCAGCCCCAGCATTTT
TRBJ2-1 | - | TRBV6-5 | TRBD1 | CASRTTGGWYEQFF | TGTGCCAGCAGGACTACAGGGGGCTGGTATGAGCAGTTCTTC
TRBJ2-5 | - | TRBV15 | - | CATSRVATQETQYF | TGTGCCACCAGCAGAGTAGCCACGCAAGAGACCCAGTACTTC
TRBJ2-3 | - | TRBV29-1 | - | CSVEVHTDTQYF | TGCAGCGTTGAAGTCCACACAGATACGCAGTATTTT
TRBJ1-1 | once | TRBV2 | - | CASSEGGTGWTEAFF | TGTGCCAGCAGTGAAGGGGGAACGGGGTGGACTGAAGCTTTCTTT
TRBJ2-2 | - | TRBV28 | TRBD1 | CATKAGTGDTGELFF | TGTGCCACCAAAGCCGGGACAGGGGACACCGGGGAGCTGTTTTTT
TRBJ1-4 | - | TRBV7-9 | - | CASSNPPSNEKLFF | TGTGCCAGCAGTAATCCCCCTTCGAATGAAAAACTGTTTTTT
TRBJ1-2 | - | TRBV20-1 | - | CTWEGNYGYTF | TGCACGTGGGAGGGAAACTATGGCTACACCTTC
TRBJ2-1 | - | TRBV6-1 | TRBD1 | CASSDLQGEFF | TGTGCCAGCAGTGATCTTCAGGGGGAGTTCTTC
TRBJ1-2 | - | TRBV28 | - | CASSLSRGQGYTF | TGTGCCAGCAGTTTAAGTAGGGGACAAGGCTACACCTTC
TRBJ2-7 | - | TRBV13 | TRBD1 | CASSLARDRHTYEQYF | TGTGCCAGCAGCTTAGCCCGGGACAGACATACCTACGAGCAGTACTTC
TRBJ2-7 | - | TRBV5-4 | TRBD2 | CASSDTGTSGRYEQYF | TGTGCCAGCAGCGACACCGGGACTAGCGGGAGGTACGAGCAGTACTTC
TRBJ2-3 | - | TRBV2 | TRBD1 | CASIVGQGTDTQYF | TGTGCCAGCATCGTGGGACAGGGCACAGATACGCAGTATTTT
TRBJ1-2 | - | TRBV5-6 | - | CASSLWAGYGYTF | TGTGCCAGCAGCTTGTGGGCAGGGTATGGCTACACCTTC
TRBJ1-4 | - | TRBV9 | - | CASSVSQGLGEKLFF | TGTGCCAGCAGCGTCAGTCAGGGCCTGGGTGAAAAACTGTTTTTT
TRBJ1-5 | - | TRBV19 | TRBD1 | CASKDRRPNQPQHF | TGTGCCAGTAAGGACAGGAGACCTAATCAGCCCCAGCATTTT
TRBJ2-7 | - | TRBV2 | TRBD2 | CASRSQLAGGYEQYF | TGTGCCAGCAGAAGTCAACTAGCGGGAGGATACGAGCAGTACTTC
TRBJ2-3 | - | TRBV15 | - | CATSPGLPENTDTQYF | TGTGCCACCAGCCCTGGACTCCCGGAGAACACAGATACGCAGTATTTT